The entry below gives a single T cell receptor (beta chain) sequence along with its context. TCRdb re-called the RT-PCR reads with MiXCR, one entry per CDR3 protein. The table includes more than 550,000 distinct CDR3 sequences, around 14% detected once. CDR1 and CDR2 from the germline V gene are MGHRA and YSYEKL. V lost 0 bases to trimming and J lost 5 bases, with 14 bases between them. The CDR3 loop spans 15 amino acids. This clonotype was sampled from a female donor in good health, serving as a healthy control. Sequenced input: memory CD4+ T cells from blood. V usage is TRBV4-1 and J usage is TRBJ2-7, with D perhaps TRBD2 (6 bases). DNA of the CDR3: TGCGCCAGCAGCCAAGATGTGGCCGGGAGCGACGAGCAGTACTTC. Protein sequence: CASSQDVAGSDEQYF.